This record concerns one TCR beta chain sequence. This sample is drawn from a study of OX40 agonist ivuxolimab in advanced cancers. The table came from immunoSEQ multiplex PCR; TCRdb's copy has only in-frame clones and leaves some out. The sample holds 100,000 or so clones, 84% seen once. Looked up from germline, CDR1 is SGHTA and CDR2 is FQGTGA. With 6 bases clipped from V and 5 bases from J, the junction kept 9 bases outside the gene matches. The CDR3 is 16 amino acids. The chain recombines TRBV7-3 with TRBJ1-6; TRBD1 aligns across 8 bases. This receptor was obtained from an adult with an advanced solid tumor such as melanoma, head and neck, liver or kidney cancer. The sample in question was CD4+ or CD8+ T cells sorted from blood, obtained in a trial of the OX40 agonist ivuxolimab. DNA for the CDR3: TGTGCCAGCAGTTTTTCAGGGGGCAGGGATAATTCACCCCTCCACTTT. Its translation is CASSFSGGRDNSPLHF.